This entry is about one T cell receptor beta chain. Study processing details: The assay estimated nucleated cells by amplifying reference gene primers. Clones were sequenced by immunoSEQ multiplex PCR, and TCRdb holds only the in-frame ones, with some missing. V, J and clone size are those of that table, while D and trimming were read from the DNA. The sample has about 110,000 clones, around 83% seen once. This sample is drawn from a study of blood T cell repertoires in COVID-19. In the study overall: Specimens from acute and convalescent COVID-19 originated in the United States, Italy and Spain. Sources were T cells, B-cell-depleted T cells, or PBMCs; the material itself was cDNA or gDNA.

Sequences were obtained from peripheral blood. This TCR was sampled from a man aged 40-49 years with acute or convalescent COVID-19.

The CDR3 reads CAWSQEAQETQYF. The CDR3 DNA is TGTGCCTGGAGTCAGGAGGCCCAAGAGACCCAGTACTTC. The chain is built from TRBV30 and TRBJ2-5, with a possible D match to TRBD2 (5 bases). V was clipped by 2 bases and J by 1 base, with 8 bases between them. The CDR3 spans 13 residues. Germline-derived CDR1 and CDR2 are GTSNPN and SVGIG (reference sequence).